Below are 25 T cell receptor beta chains sequenced from a single sample in a study of blood T cell repertoires in COVID-19. Data came from immunoSEQ multiplex PCR; TCRdb stores just in-frame clones and leaves some out. Of 130,000 or so clones listed, 84% are singletons. The sample comprised peripheral blood. The receptor set was obtained from a woman between 55 and 75 years old with acute or convalescent COVID-19.

The J gene is TRBJ1-1, the V gene TRBV29-1, with TRBD1 matching 7 bases. In germline, CDR1 is SQVTM, CDR2 ANQGSEA. The CDR3 consists of 13 residues. Germline trimming cut 6 bases from V and 1 base from J; bases unmatched to any gene: 5. This chain's CDR3 is CSVHRTGNTEAFF. CDR3 in DNA: TGCAGCGTCCATAGGACAGGGAACACTGAAGCTTTCTTT.

The rearrangement joins TRBV19 to TRBJ1-1; the D is unclear. The V and J ends lost 3 bases and 8 bases respectively, with 7 bases between them. The germline V gene encodes CDR1 LNHDA and CDR2 SQIVND (reference sequence). The CDR3 consists of 11 residues. The CDR3 loop is CASSMRIEAFF. The CDR3 nucleotides read TGTGCCAGTAGTATGAGGATCGAAGCTTTCTTT.

V gene TRBV5-1 combines with J gene TRBJ2-3; possibly TRBD2 for D (5 bases). Trimming took 10 bases from V and 0 from J, leaving 24 bases between them. The germline V gene has CDR1 SGHRS and CDR2 YFSETQ. There are 17 residues in the CDR3. The CDR3 protein is CASSSDDPVFSTDTQYF. For the CDR3, the DNA is TGCGCCTCTAGCTCCGACGACCCCGTTTTTAGCACAGATACGCAGTATTTT.

This chain links TRBV6-1 with TRBJ1-6; 8 bases match TRBD1. This CDR3 spans 17 amino acids. Germline-derived CDR1 and CDR2 are MNHNS and SASEGT. V gave up 2 bases and J gave up 5 bases; unmatched junction bases: 8. CDR3 region: CASSETTGTGNNSPLHF. The CDR3, as DNA: TGTGCCAGCAGTGAAACTACCGGGACAGGCAATAATTCACCCCTCCACTTT.

This chain links TRBV2 with TRBJ1-6; D is perhaps TRBD1 (5 bases). Per the germline V gene, CDR1 is SNHLY and CDR2 is FYNNEI. V lost 1 base and J lost 7, with 8 bases in between. The CDR3 length is 14 residues. DNA of the CDR3: TGTGCCAGCAGTGAAGGACAGCAGAATTCACCCCTCCACTTT. Protein: CASSEGQQNSPLHF. The full variable domain, with the rest looked up from reference TRBV2 and TRBJ1-6, is EPEVTQTPSHQVTQMGQEVILRCVPISNHLYFYWYRQILGQKVEFLVSFYNNEISEKSEIFDDQFSVERPDGSNFTLKIRSTKLEDSAMYFCASSEGQQNSPLHFGNGTRLTVT.

The chain is built from TRBV5-4 and TRBJ1-2, with 11 positions matching TRBD1. Trimming at V came to 5 bases and at J to 5 bases, leaving 11 bases not matched to a gene. The germline V gene encodes CDR1 SGHNT and CDR2 YYREEE (reference sequence). The length of the CDR3 is 16 residues. The CDR3 sequence is CASRGTGGSSGYGYTF. DNA of the CDR3: TGTGCCAGCAGAGGGACAGGGGGTTCCTCGGGGTATGGCTACACCTTC.

This chain connects TRBV6-6 to TRBJ1-6; D unresolved. The CDR3 has 18 residues. The germline CDR1 and CDR2 sequences are MNHNY and SVGAGI (reference sequence). V gave up 6 bases and J gave up 0 bases, with 18 bases separating them. The CDR3 spells CASSRSNLRSSYNSPLHF. The CDR3 nucleotides read TGTGCCAGCAGCCGATCAAATCTTAGGAGCTCCTATAATTCACCCCTCCACTTT.

The chain couples TRBV13 to TRBJ2-1; D remains unclear. V lost 3 bases and J lost 0, with 12 bases in between. The CDR3 totals 16 residues. Germline V gene data show CDR1 as PRHDT and CDR2 as FYEKMQ (reference sequence). The CDR3 nucleotides read TGTGCCAGCAGCTTTTTGTACGGAGCCTCCTACAATGAGCAGTTCTTC. Translated, it gives CASSFLYGASYNEQFF.

Only one count was recorded for this clone. The chain recombines TRBV2 with TRBJ2-2; weak D call: TRBD1 (8 bases). The CDR3 sequence is 16 residues long. Per the germline V gene, CDR1 is SNHLY and CDR2 is FYNNEI. The V end was cut by 5 bases, the J end by 2 bases, with 15 bases between. CDR3 region: CASSLQGGSNTGELFF. CDR3 in DNA: TGTGCCAGCAGTCTACAGGGGGGGTCTAACACCGGGGAGCTGTTTTTT.

This chain links TRBV6-2 or TRBV6-3 with TRBJ2-7, with a weak D call TRBD2 (5 bases). The germline V and J ends were trimmed by 5 bases and 7 bases, with 12 bases remaining between them. Germline V lookup: CDR1 MNHEY, CDR2 SVGEGT. The CDR3 sequence is 12 residues long. DNA for the CDR3: TGTGCCAGCAGTAGGACTTCGAGGGAGCAGTACGTC. As protein: CASSRTSREQYV.

The V gene is TRBV6-5, the J gene TRBJ1-1; D gene ambiguous. V shed 2 bases and J shed 1 base, with 8 bases lying between them. The CDR3 totals 14 residues. Germline lookup yields CDR1 MNHEY and CDR2 SVGAGI. In nucleotides, the CDR3 is TGTGCCAGCAGTTACGGAGTAAGGAACACTGAAGCTTTCTTT. Protein: CASSYGVRNTEAFF.

The chain joins TRBV19 to TRBJ1-5; D possibly corresponds to TRBD1 (6 bases). The CDR3 spans 13 residues. Trimming took 8 bases from V and 7 from J, leaving 15 bases between them. CDR1 and CDR2 from the germline V gene are LNHDA and SQIVND (reference sequence). As DNA, the CDR3 is TGTGCCAGTGCGGGGGGGGCCGGGCAGCCCCAGCATTTT. It specifies CASAGGAGQPQHF. Supplemented by reference TRBV19 and TRBJ1-5, the full variable domain reads DGGITQSPKYLFRKEGQNVTLSCEQNLNHDAMYWYRQDPGQGLRLIYYSQIVNDFQKGDIAEGYSVSREKKESFPLTVTSAQKNPTAFYLCASAGGAGQPQHFGDGTRLSIL.

The V gene is TRBV27, the J gene TRBJ2-1; TRBD2 agrees at 12 bases. CDR1 is MNHEY, CDR2 SMNVEV, per germline (reference sequence). CDR3 length: 16 residues. The J segment lost 6 bases and the V segment lost 5 bases, leaving 8 bases of the junction unmatched. The CDR3 region is CASSTSLAGGSNEQFF. CDR3 DNA sequence: TGTGCCAGCAGTACCTCACTAGCGGGGGGCTCCAATGAGCAGTTCTTC.

Notes on this clone: The same CDR3 also results from other DNA sequences found in this sample. This chain connects TRBV5-1 to TRBJ1-2; no clear D gene. V was shortened by 4 bases and J by 4 bases, with 8 bases between the two germline ends. Germline CDR1 and CDR2: SGHRS and YFSETQ. This CDR3 contains 12 residues. Here the CDR3 DNA reads TGCGCCAGCAGCCCAGGTGGCTATGGCTACACCTTC. Its translation: CASSPGGYGYTF.

This clone has a single count. The chain combines TRBV30 with TRBJ1-4; 10 bases align to TRBD1. The V segment lost 3 bases and the J segment 7 bases; nucleotides outside the gene matches: 5. There are 14 residues in the CDR3. CDR1 is GTSNPN, CDR2 SVGIG, per germline (reference sequence). As DNA, the CDR3 is TGTGCCTGGAGGCGGACAGGGGGAAGTGAAAAACTGTTTTTT. It codes for CAWRRTGGSEKLFF.

The chain employs TRBV2 and TRBJ2-2; no clear D. Germline V gives CDR1 SNHLY, CDR2 FYNNEI. The CDR3 has 12 amino acids. V was trimmed by 7 bases and J by 3 bases, leaving 6 bases between them. CDR3 nucleotides: TGTGCCAGCAACGGGTACACCGGGGAGCTGTTTTTT. Encoded protein: CASNGYTGELFF.

V is TRBV5-1 and J is TRBJ2-3, with D tentatively TRBD1 (6 bases). V lost 6 bases, J lost 2 bases, and 16 bases lay in between. CDR3 size: 15 residues. Germline V gene sequence: CDR1 SGHRS, CDR2 YFSETQ. For the CDR3, the DNA is TGCGCCAGCAATCAGGGGCGCCCCGTCACAGATACGCAGTATTTT. This codes for CASNQGRPVTDTQYF. Drawing the rest from reference TRBV5-1 and TRBJ2-3, the complete variable domain is KAGVTQTPRYLIKTRGQQVTLSCSPISGHRSVSWYQQTPGQGLQFLFEYFSETQRNKGNFPGRFSGRQFSNSRSEMNVSTLELGDSALYLCASNQGRPVTDTQYFGPGTRLTVL.

On this clone itself: The DNA is left out, because the CDR3 cannot be placed on it with certainty; the CDR3 is given as TCRdb lists it. This sequence joins TRBV20-1 and TRBJ2-4; the D segment call TRBD2 is taken from the table without a DNA check. The CDR3 extends over 14 residues, inclusive of both ends. The germline gives CDR1 DFQATT, CDR2 SNEGSKA (reference sequence). This CDR3 is CSASSSGGKNIQYF.

This rearrangement joins TRBV24-1 to TRBJ2-1; the D gene is possibly TRBD1 (5 bases). The CDR3 is 13 residues long. CDR1 and CDR2 (germline): KGHDR, SFDVKD. Between the trimmed V and J ends, which lost 0 bases and 10 bases, there was a span of 9 bases. CDR3 residues: CATSDLDSFEQFF. The CDR3, as DNA: TGTGCCACCAGTGATTTGGACAGCTTCGAGCAGTTCTTC.

This rearrangement joins TRBV18 to TRBJ2-3, with 10 bases identical to TRBD2. The germline CDR1 and CDR2 sequences are KGHSH and LQKENI. This CDR3 is 16 amino acids long. Trimming took 6 bases from V and 0 from J; bases not matched to a gene: 6. The CDR3 nucleotides read TGTGCCAGCTCTCCCGAACTAGCGGGGAGCACAGATACGCAGTATTTT. Amino acid sequence: CASSPELAGSTDTQYF.

This chain connects TRBV7-2 to TRBJ2-2; possible D gene TRBD2, 6 bases. Germline V gene data show CDR1 as SGHTA and CDR2 as FQGNSA. The CDR3 spans 16 residues. V lost 1 base and J 6 bases, leaving 15 bases between the germline ends. The CDR3 DNA reads as TGTGCCAGCAGCTTAGTGTCGGGGGTGCAATCCGGGGAGCTGTTTTTT. It codes for CASSLVSGVQSGELFF.

V usage is TRBV7-9 and J usage is TRBJ1-4; D not resolved. The CDR3 totals 13 residues. Germline assignment: CDR1 SEHNR and CDR2 FQNEAQ (reference sequence). Deletions cut 8 bases from V and 0 bases from J, with 7 bases between. CDR3 region: CASQRSTNEKLFF. The DNA for the CDR3 is TGTGCCAGCCAGCGATCAACTAATGAAAAACTGTTTTTT.

Only a few counts were recorded for this clone. This chain joins TRBV5-1 and TRBJ1-4, with D possibly TRBD1 on 6 matching bases. V lost 0 bases and J 4 bases, leaving 13 bases between the germline ends. This CDR3 is 16 amino acids long. CDR1 is SGHRS, CDR2 YFSETQ, per germline. For the CDR3, the DNA is TGCGCCAGCAGCTTGGTGGGTGGACAGATTAATGAAAAACTGTTTTTT. It encodes CASSLVGGQINEKLFF.

The rearrangement joins TRBV6-5 to TRBJ2-1, with 7 bases that match TRBD1. CDR3 length: 12 amino acids. The V segment lost 5 bases and the J segment 7 bases; nucleotides outside the gene matches: 2. CDR1 and CDR2 from the germline V gene are MNHEY and SVGAGI. CDR3 in amino acids: CASSIQGNEQFF. The CDR3 bases are TGTGCCAGCAGTATACAGGGGAATGAGCAGTTCTTC.

The sample holds one count of this clone. The chain couples TRBV7-6 to TRBJ2-7; 9 bases align to TRBD1. Germline values: CDR1 SGHVS, CDR2 FNYEAQ. CDR3 size: 15 residues. With V trimmed by 5 bases and J by 3 bases, 8 bases remained unmatched. In DNA form, the CDR3 reads TGTGCCAGCAGCCCAAATACAGGGGGCGGCTACGAGCAGTACTTC. This gives the protein CASSPNTGGGYEQYF.